Presented here are 7 T cell receptor beta chains from one specimen sequenced in a study of cytomegalovirus exposure and HLA in healthy donors. The PCR ran on 60 Vbeta and 13 Jbeta primers. Profiled with immunoSEQ multiplex PCR; TCRdb holds only in-frame clones, not every one. The sample contains fewer than 200,000 clones, approximately 76% of which appear only once. The specimen was PBMCs. The receptors shown here come from a woman aged 18 to 35 in good health and CMV-seropositive.

The chain employs TRBV5-4 and TRBJ2-1; D possibly corresponds to TRBD2 (7 bases). Trimming removed 7 bases at V and 9 bases at J, with 20 bases between. The CDR3 contains 14 residues. CDR1 SGHNT and CDR2 YYREEE come from the germline V gene (reference sequence). The CDR3 reads CASSLGGGGGEQFF. Written as DNA, the CDR3 is TGTGCCAGCTCCTTGGGGGGCGGGGGCGGTGAGCAGTTCTTC.

The V call is TRBV6-8, the J call TRBJ1-3; 7 nucleotides align to TRBD1. Germline CDR1 and CDR2: MNHGY and SAAAGT. The CDR3 is made up of 15 amino acids. V was clipped by 6 bases and J by 0 bases; unmatched bases: 5. The CDR3 coding sequence is TGTGCCAGCAGCCAAACAGGGGACTCTGGAAACACCATATATTTT. This codes for CASSQTGDSGNTIYF.

CDR3 sequence: CASSLLYEGGETQYF. CDR3 coding DNA: TGTGCCAGCAGCTTATTGTATGAGGGCGGGGAGACCCAGTACTTC. This chain links TRBV7-9 with TRBJ2-5, with D possibly matching TRBD2 (5 bases). CDR1 SEHNR and CDR2 FQNEAQ come from the germline V gene (reference sequence). The CDR3 runs 15 residues. V lost 2 bases, J lost 5 bases, and 15 bases lay in between.

This chain uses TRBV25-1 with TRBJ2-7; D gene unclear. Trimming took off 7 bases at V and 4 bases at J, with 14 bases between the two ends. The germline V gene encodes CDR1 MGHDK and CDR2 SYGVNS. The CDR3 totals 13 residues. The CDR3 coding sequence is TGTGCCAGCAAGCAGAAGGCGGCATACGAGCAGTACTTC. Protein sequence: CASKQKAAYEQYF.

This clone was observed a handful of times. The genes are TRBV10-3 and TRBJ1-1, with 11 bases aligning to TRBD1. Germline CDR1 and CDR2: ENHRY and SYGVKD. The CDR3 has 15 residues. V lost 3 bases, J lost 6 bases, and 6 bases stayed unmatched. CDR3 nucleotide sequence: TGTGCCATCAGTGACCGGGACAGGGGGATCCCTGAAGCTTTCTTT. This codes for CAISDRDRGIPEAFF.

The V call is TRBV14, the J call TRBJ1-4, with D unresolved. In germline, CDR1 is SGHDN, CDR2 FVKESK. V was cut by 4 bases and J by 8 bases, with 8 bases left in between. CDR3 size: 12 residues. The CDR3 sequence: CASSLIQEKLFF. The CDR3 nucleotides are TGTGCCAGCAGCCTAATACAGGAAAAACTGTTTTTT.

The chain has TRBV4-1 and TRBJ1-4; 8 positions match TRBD1. Germline V CDR1 and CDR2: MGHRA, YSYEKL. V was pared by 2 bases and J by 0 bases, with 8 bases of the junction left unmatched. The length of the CDR3 is 18 residues. CDR3 in DNA: TGCGCCAGCAGCCAACGACAGGGGACGTTACCAACTAATGAAAAACTGTTTTTT. Its protein is CASSQRQGTLPTNEKLFF.